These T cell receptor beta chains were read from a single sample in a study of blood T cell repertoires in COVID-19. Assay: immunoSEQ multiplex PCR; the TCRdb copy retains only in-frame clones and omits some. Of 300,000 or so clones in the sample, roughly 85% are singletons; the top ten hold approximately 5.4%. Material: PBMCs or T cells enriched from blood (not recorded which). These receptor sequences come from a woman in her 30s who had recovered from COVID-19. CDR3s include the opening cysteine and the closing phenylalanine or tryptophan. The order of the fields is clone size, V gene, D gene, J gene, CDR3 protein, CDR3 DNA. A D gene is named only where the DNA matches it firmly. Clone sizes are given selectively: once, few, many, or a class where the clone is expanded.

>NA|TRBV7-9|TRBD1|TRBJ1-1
CASSLEQGARTEAFF
TGTGCCAGCAGCCTCGAACAGGGGGCGCGCACTGAAGCTTTCTTT
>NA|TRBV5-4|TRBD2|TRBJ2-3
CASSGGGGKAQYF
TGTGCCAGCAGCGGCGGGGGGGGCAAGGCGCAGTATTTT
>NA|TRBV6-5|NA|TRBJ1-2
CASSIQTVSLGYTF
TGTGCCAGCAGTATACAGACAGTTTCCCTAGGCTACACCTTC
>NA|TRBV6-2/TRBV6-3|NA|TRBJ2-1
CASSSTAYQQFF
TGTGCCAGCAGTTCTACCGCATACCAGCAGTTCTTC
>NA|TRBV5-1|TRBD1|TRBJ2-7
CASSYRLGQHSYEQYF
TGCGCCAGCAGCTACCGACTGGGACAGCACTCCTACGAGCAGTACTTC
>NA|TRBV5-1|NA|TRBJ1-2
CASSFGGDGYTF
TGCGCCAGCAGCTTCGGGGGGGATGGCTACACCTTC
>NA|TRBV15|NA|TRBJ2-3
CATGAAGTDTQYF
TGTGCCACGGGGGCAGCGGGCACAGATACGCAGTATTTT
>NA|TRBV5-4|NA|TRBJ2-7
CASSRDSGSYEQYF
TGTGCCAGCAGCCGGGACTCGGGATCCTACGAGCAGTACTTC
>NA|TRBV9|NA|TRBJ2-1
CASSRTWIGGNEQFF
TGTGCCAGCAGCCGAACATGGATCGGGGGAAATGAGCAGTTCTTC
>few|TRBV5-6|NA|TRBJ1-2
CASSLAAAQGYTF
TGTGCCAGCAGCTTGGCAGCGGCCCAGGGCTACACCTTC
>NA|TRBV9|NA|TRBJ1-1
CASSFRTENTEAFF
TGTGCCAGCAGCTTCCGGACAGAGAACACTGAAGCTTTCTTT
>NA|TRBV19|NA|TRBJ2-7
CASSRGGGLDEQYF
TGTGCCAGTAGTCGCGGGGGCGGGTTGGACGAGCAGTACTTC
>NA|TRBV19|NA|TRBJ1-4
CASSIIGAPNEKLFF
TGTGCCAGTAGTATCATAGGGGCTCCTAATGAAAAACTGTTTTTT
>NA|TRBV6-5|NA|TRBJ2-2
CASTAGVGTGELFF
TGTGCCAGCACCGCCGGGGTGGGAACCGGGGAGCTGTTTTTT
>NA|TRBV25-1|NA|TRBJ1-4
CASGTGIEKLFF
TGTGCCAGCGGTACAGGCATTGAAAAACTGTTTTTT
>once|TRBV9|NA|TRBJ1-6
CASSVDSRGSSPLHF
TGTGCCAGCAGCGTAGATTCCAGGGGAAGCTCACCCCTCCACTTT
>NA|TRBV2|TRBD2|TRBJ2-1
CASGGGGASEQFF
TGTGCCAGCGGGGGCGGGGGGGCCAGTGAGCAGTTCTTC
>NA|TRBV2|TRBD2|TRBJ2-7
CASSRLAGPYEQYF
TGTGCCAGCAGTCGACTAGCGGGGCCCTACGAGCAGTACTTC
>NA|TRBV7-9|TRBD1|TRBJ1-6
CASRDRGSPLHF
TGTGCCAGCAGAGACAGGGGTTCACCCCTCCACTTT
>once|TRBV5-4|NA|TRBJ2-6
CASSLPRGGSSGANVLTF
TGTGCCAGCAGCCTTCCGAGAGGGGGAAGCTCTGGGGCCAACGTCCTGACTTTC
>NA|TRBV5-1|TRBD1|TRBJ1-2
CASSTEQGTIYGYTF
TGCGCCAGCAGCACCGAACAGGGGACCATATATGGCTACACCTTC
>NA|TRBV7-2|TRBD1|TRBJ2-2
CASRGTGNTGELFF
TGTGCCAGCAGAGGGACAGGGAACACCGGGGAGCTGTTTTTT
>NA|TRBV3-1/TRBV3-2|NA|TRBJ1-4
CASSQAAAGTNEKLFF
TGTGCCAGCAGCCAGGCGGCTGCGGGGACTAATGAAAAACTGTTTTTT
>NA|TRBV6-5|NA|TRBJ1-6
CARGGESYNSPLHF
TGTGCCAGAGGGGGGGAATCCTATAATTCACCCCTCCACTTT
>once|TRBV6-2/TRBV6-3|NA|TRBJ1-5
CASSYSNQGRVHNQPQHF
TGTGCCAGCAGTTACTCGAATCAAGGCCGGGTACATAATCAGCCCCAGCATTTT
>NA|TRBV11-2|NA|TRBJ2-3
CASSPLGSHSTDTQYF
TGTGCCAGCAGCCCGCTAGGTTCCCACAGCACAGATACGCAGTATTTT
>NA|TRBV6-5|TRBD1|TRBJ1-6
CASTTVGGGNSPLHF
TGTGCCAGCACTACGGTAGGGGGCGGGAATTCACCCCTCCACTTT
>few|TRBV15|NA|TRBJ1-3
CATSRPETGISGNTIYF
TGTGCCACCAGCCGGCCTGAAACAGGGATCTCTGGAAACACCATATATTTT
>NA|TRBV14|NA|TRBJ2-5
CASREARVAQYF
TGTGCCAGCCGAGAGGCCCGCGTGGCTCAGTACTTC
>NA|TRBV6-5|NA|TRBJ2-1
CASSYSATASYNEQFF
TGTGCCAGCAGTTACTCGGCAACCGCCTCCTACAATGAGCAGTTCTTC
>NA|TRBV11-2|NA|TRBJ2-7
CASSLDQRVYEQYF
TGTGCCAGCAGCTTAGATCAACGGGTTTACGAGCAGTACTTC
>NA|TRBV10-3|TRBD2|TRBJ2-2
CAISGIAGGPTGELFF
TGTGCCATCTCGGGAATAGCGGGGGGGCCCACCGGGGAGCTGTTTTTT
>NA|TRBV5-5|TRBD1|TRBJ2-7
CASSRDRPLNYEQYF
TGTGCCAGCAGCCGGGACAGGCCCTTGAATTACGAGCAGTACTTC
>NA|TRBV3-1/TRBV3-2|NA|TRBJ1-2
CASSQTAGLRGYTF
TGTGCCAGCAGCCAAACAGCGGGACTCCGGGGCTACACCTTC
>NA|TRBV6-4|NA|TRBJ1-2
CASSASGNDGYTF
TGTGCCAGCAGCGCCTCAGGGAATGATGGCTACACCTTC
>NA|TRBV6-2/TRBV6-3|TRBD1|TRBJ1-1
CASSYEKGQGAVNTEAFF
TGTGCCAGCAGTTACGAAAAGGGACAGGGGGCAGTGAACACTGAAGCTTTCTTT
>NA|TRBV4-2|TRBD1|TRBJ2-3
CASSQGRRDRSTDTQYF
TGTGCCAGCAGCCAAGGACGCCGGGACAGGAGCACAGATACGCAGTATTTT
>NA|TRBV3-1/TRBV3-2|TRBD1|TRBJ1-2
CASFFGDRGLSYGYTF
TGTGCCAGCTTTTTTGGGGACAGGGGTTTGAGCTATGGCTACACCTTC
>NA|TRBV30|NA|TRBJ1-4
CAFRGAGGKLFF
TGTGCCTTCCGAGGGGCCGGGGGTAAACTGTTTTTT
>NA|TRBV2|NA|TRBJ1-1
CASDQLEGTEAFF
TGTGCCAGCGACCAGTTGGAGGGCACTGAAGCTTTCTTT
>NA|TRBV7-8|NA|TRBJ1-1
CASRPSQGANTEAFF
TGTGCCAGCAGGCCAAGCCAGGGCGCGAACACTGAAGCTTTCTTT
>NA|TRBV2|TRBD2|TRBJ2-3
CASPGVAGRTDTQYF
TGTGCCAGCCCCGGGGTAGCGGGCCGCACAGATACGCAGTATTTT
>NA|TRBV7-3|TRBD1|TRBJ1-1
CASSVRQTGGVGTEAFF
TGTGCCAGCAGCGTCCGACAGACAGGGGGCGTAGGCACTGAAGCTTTCTTT
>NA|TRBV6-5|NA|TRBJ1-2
CASSYQSPGEWGYTF
TGTGCCAGCAGTTACCAGTCCCCCGGGGAATGGGGCTACACCTTC
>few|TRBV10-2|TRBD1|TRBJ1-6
CASSESTGPSSYNSPLHF
TGCGCCAGCAGTGAGTCGACAGGGCCGAGCTCCTATAATTCACCCCTCCACTTT
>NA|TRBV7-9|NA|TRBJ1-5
CASSFSGVNQPQHF
TGTGCCAGCAGCTTCTCAGGGGTCAATCAGCCCCAGCATTTT
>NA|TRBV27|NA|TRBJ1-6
CASSLRQGRSPLHF
TGTGCCAGCAGTTTACGGCAGGGCAGGTCACCCCTCCACTTT
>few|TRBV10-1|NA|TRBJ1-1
CASSRTRLGTEAFF
TGCGCCAGCAGCCGGACACGGTTGGGCACTGAAGCTTTCTTT
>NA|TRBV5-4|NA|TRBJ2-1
CASTPGAPSYNEQFF
TGTGCCAGCACCCCTGGGGCCCCCTCCTACAATGAGCAGTTCTTC
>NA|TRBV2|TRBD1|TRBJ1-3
CASTTSPGGSTIYF
TGTGCCAGCACCACCTCACCAGGGGGGAGCACCATATATTTT
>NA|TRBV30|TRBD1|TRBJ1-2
CAWGTGVLRNYGYTF
TGTGCCTGGGGGACAGGGGTCCTACGTAACTATGGCTACACCTTC
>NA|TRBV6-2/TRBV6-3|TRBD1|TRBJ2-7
CASSLDRVVREQYF
TGTGCCAGCAGCCTGGACAGGGTAGTTCGGGAGCAGTACTTC
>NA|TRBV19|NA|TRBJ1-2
CASRRQVGSLGTNYGYTF
TGTGCCAGTAGGCGGCAGGTTGGCTCCCTCGGGACTAACTATGGCTACACCTTC
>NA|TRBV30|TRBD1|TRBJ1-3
CAWTQGVPGNTIYF
TGTGCCTGGACACAGGGGGTCCCTGGAAACACCATATATTTT
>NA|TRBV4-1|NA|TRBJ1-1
CASSQEGPGRNTEAFF
TGCGCCAGCAGCCAAGAGGGGCCTGGTAGGAACACTGAAGCTTTCTTT
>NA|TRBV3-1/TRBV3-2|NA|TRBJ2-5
CASSPRDWKQETQYF
TGTGCCAGCAGCCCCCGGGACTGGAAACAAGAGACCCAGTACTTC
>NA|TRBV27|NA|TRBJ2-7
CASSLSWPQSYEQYF
TGTGCCAGCAGTTTAAGTTGGCCGCAGTCCTACGAGCAGTACTTC